This T cell receptor beta chain was profiled in a study of blood T cell repertoires in COVID-19 (dated by TCRdb to the early 2020s). Concerning the study at large: Collaborator samples came from the United States, Italy and Spain and covered acute and convalescent phases of COVID-19. The repertoires were made available in a free public database intended to serve as a resource for research on the immune response to SARS-CoV-2. Nearly every sample came with metadata listing a de-identified subject ID, COVID-19 status, age in years and sex. The samples were drawn from the first 160 participants of the ongoing ImmuneRACE study and from some 1,300 subjects provided by 6 global collaborators. Deeply sampled blood TCRbeta repertoires from subjects exposed to, actively infected with, or recovered from COVID-19 were included in the dataset. Where available, HLA class I and class II types were taken from metadata supplied by the sample provider and were not determined by assay-based typing. The material from the prospective study consisted of cDNA or gDNA derived from T cells, B-cell-depleted T cells, or PBMCs. Summary of the overall study and its limitations: The quantity of clinical and demographic metadata differed by source and by participant and was supplied without curation.

TCRbeta CDR3 regions were amplified from genomic DNA by means of the immunoSEQ Assay, a bias-controlled multiplex PCR. The source study handled its data this way. Within the assay, amplification of reference gene primers was used to estimate how many nucleated cells each sample contained. Sequence reads were collapsed and filtered to measure the absolute abundance of every unique TCRbeta CDR3 rearrangement. Productive Simpson clonality was computed per sample as the square root of Simpson's diversity index over productive rearrangements. TCRdb took this table from immuneACCESS and kept in-frame rearrangements with V and J called. Such tables lack part of the clones; where checked against another copy, unresolved V genes explain under half of the gap, and the rest is unexplained. From that table come the V and J calls and clone size; the DNA was used to work out D and trimming. The sample includes nearly 90,000 clones, with 60% to 80% observed a single time. The ten largest clones add up to under 15% of the sample.

Whole blood was collected in K2EDTA tubes by collaborating institutions according to the institutions' own protocols. For TCRbeta analysis, collaborators shipped samples in one of three forms: frozen whole blood, isolated PBMCs, or DNA extracted from either of those sample types. Notes on this clone: What antigen it recognizes has not been identified. Base qualities were left out, and no much larger clone turns up one base away.

V is trimmed back by 5 bases and J by 4 bases, and the junction contains 8 bases that no gene match accounts for. The CDR1 and CDR2 encoded by the germline V gene (reference sequence) are MNHEY and SMNVEV. The cysteine opens and the phenylalanine closes a CDR3 of 15 amino acids. The read is trimmed to its CDR3 DNA, 45 bases read in frame from base 1. The receptor comes from a woman of 80 years or more with acute or convalescent COVID-19. The chain is made from TRBV27 and TRBJ1-2; the central 9 bases match TRBD1. The sequencing input was peripheral blood. The CDR3 protein sequence reads: CASSPWTGVSYGYTF. Read as DNA, the sequence is TGTGCCAGCAGTCCTTGGACAGGGGTGAGCTATGGCTACACCTTC.